This TCR beta chain came from a study of blood T cell repertoires in COVID-19. For the study at large: Donors in the United States, Italy and Spain gave samples during acute or convalescent COVID-19. In each case, the material was cDNA or gDNA derived from T cells, B-cell-depleted T cells, or PBMCs.

Authors' data handling: Counts of nucleated cells, estimated from reference gene primer amplification, were obtained. Generated by immunoSEQ multiplex PCR, the TCRdb table keeps only in-frame clones and is missing some. The DNA was the basis for D and trimming; V, J and clone size are from that table. The table has approximately 200,000 clones, around 87% seen once; the top ten hold 7% to 9%. Grouping used clinical history reported by participants in a survey and questionnaire. Germline CDR1 SGHNT, CDR2 YYREEE (reference sequence). The CDR3 runs to 15 residues. The V end was cut by 5 bases, the J end by 3 bases, with 14 bases between.

The TCR comes from a man in his thirties or forties in a cohort exposed to, infected with or recovered from COVID-19 (not recorded which). The chain employs TRBV5-4 and TRBJ1-4; D is unresolved. Input material: PBMCs or T cells enriched from blood (not recorded which). For the CDR3, the DNA is TGTGCCAGCAGTTTAACCGGAGGTTCTAATGAAAAACTGTTTTTT. This encodes CASSLTGGSNEKLFF.